This T cell receptor (beta chain) was captured by sequencing in a study of T cells in Graves' hyperthyroidism and ophthalmopathy. Findings and caveats of the study: Ophthalmopathy prediction by the model preceded onset by a median about 6.8 months.

CDR1 SEHNR and CDR2 FQNEAQ come from the germline V gene (reference sequence). The CDR3 sequence is 15 residues long. Losses at the gene ends were 5 bases for V and 2 bases for J; bases not matched to a gene: 3. A note on this clonotype: Its antigen is not known.

Graves' hyperthyroidism was deemed stable absent ophthalmopathy progression within 18 months. Exclusions: uncontrolled infection, other autoimmune disease, pregnancy, lactation. Clinicians diagnosed patients from clinical symptoms, serum thyroxine and TRAb, thyroid ultrasound and orbital computed tomography. RNA transcripts provided the source from which TCR beta CDR3 regions were amplified. Initially, a first-round RT-PCR of the TCR CDR3 employed the HTBI primer set. Each CDR3 protein is one row after TCRdb ran MiXCR on the multiplex PCR reads. This table has under 700,000 distinct CDR3 sequences, approximately 44% appearing once.

The chain joins TRBV7-9 to TRBJ2-7; 13 bases agree with TRBD2. Material for sequencing was peripheral blood or thyroid tissue (not recorded which). The sequence was collected from a woman under 30 with Graves' hyperthyroidism. The CDR3 coding sequence is TGTGCCAGCAGCCGCACTAGCGGGAGGGCCTACGAGCAGTACTTC. Translation gives CASSRTSGRAYEQYF. Filled out from reference TRBV7-9 and TRBJ2-7, the complete variable domain reads DTGVSQNPRHKITKRGQNVTFRCDPISEHNRLYWYRQTLGQGPEFLTYFQNEAQLEKSRLLSDRFSAERPKGSFSTLEIQRTEQGDSAMYLCASSRTSGRAYEQYFGPGTRLTVT.